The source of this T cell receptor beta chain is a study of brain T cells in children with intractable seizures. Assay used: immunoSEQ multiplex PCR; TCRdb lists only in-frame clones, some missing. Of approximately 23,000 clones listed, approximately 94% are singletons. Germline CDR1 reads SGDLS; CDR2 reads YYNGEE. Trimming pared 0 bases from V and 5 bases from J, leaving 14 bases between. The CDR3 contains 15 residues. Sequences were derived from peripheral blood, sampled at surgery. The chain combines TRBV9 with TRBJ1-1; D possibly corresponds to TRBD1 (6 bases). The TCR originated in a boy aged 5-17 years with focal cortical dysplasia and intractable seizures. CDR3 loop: CASSVVPGDKTEAFF. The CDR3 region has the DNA TGTGCCAGCAGCGTAGTCCCAGGGGATAAGACTGAAGCTTTCTTT. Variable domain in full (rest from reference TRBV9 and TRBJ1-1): DSGVTQTPKHLITATGQRVTLRCSPRSGDLSVYWYQQSLDQGLQFLIQYYNGEERAKGNILERFSAQQFPDLHSELNLSSLELGDSALYFCASSVVPGDKTEAFFGQGTRLTVV.